This note documents a single T cell receptor (beta chain) sequence. The junction shows a germline mismatch at one end, possibly a read error. The data were obtained in a study of cytomegalovirus exposure and HLA in healthy donors. PCR was performed using 60 Vbeta and 13 Jbeta primers. TCRdb keeps only in-frame clones here, not all; method: immunoSEQ multiplex PCR. The sample yields around 110,000 clones, 81% seen once. Looked up from germline, CDR1 is SGHRS and CDR2 is YFSETQ. The CDR3 contains 14 residues. Donors had nominal health at sampling but likely had unrecorded immune exposures. Sample: PBMCs. The rearrangement joins TRBV5-1 to TRBJ2-7; the match to TRBD1 covers 9 bases. The clonotype originates from a woman aged 25 to 39 in good health and CMV-seronegative. The chain's CDR3 is CASRLDRGSYEQYF. CDR3 nucleotide sequence: TGCGCCAGCAGGTTGGACAGGGGCTCCTACGAGCAGTACTTC.